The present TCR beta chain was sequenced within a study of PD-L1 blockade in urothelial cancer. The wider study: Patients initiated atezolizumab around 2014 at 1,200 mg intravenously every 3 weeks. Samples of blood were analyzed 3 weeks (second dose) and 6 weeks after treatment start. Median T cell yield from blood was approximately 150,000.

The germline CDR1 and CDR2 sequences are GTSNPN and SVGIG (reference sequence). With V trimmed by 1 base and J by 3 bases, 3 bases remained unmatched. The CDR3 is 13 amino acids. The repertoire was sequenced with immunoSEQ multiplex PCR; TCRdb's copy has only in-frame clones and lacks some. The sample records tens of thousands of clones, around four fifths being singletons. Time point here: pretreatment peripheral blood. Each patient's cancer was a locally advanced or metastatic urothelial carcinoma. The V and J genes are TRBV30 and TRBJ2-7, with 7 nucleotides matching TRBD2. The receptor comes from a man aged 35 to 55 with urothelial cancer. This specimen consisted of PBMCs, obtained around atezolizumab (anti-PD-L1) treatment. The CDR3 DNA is TGTGCCTGGAGTGATACTAGCGACTACGAGCAGTACTTC. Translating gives CAWSDTSDYEQYF.